This is a list of T cell receptor beta chains from one sample in a study of CDR3 diversity in severe acne. TCRdb re-called the PCR reads with MiXCR, one entry per CDR3 protein. The sample lists over 90,000 distinct CDR3 sequences, 51% occurring once. Sequenced sample: blood. The receptors derive from a male donor with acne. Both conserved end residues are part of each CDR3. Fields, in order: J gene, V gene, CDR3 protein.

>TRBJ1-5|TRBV6-1
CASTRAGNGNQPQHF
>TRBJ1-6|TRBV6-5
CAGSYDRGGYNSPLHF
>TRBJ2-7|TRBV10-3
CAISESILYEQYF
>TRBJ2-3|TRBV20-1
CSARDLKVGSTDTQYF
>TRBJ2-2|TRBV7-7
CASSYGTSGLNTGELFF
>TRBJ2-5|TRBV10-3
CASSAHSGSGQETQYF
>TRBJ1-1|TRBV5-1
CASSLEQGAMNTEAFF
>TRBJ2-2|TRBV2
CASSLIGGGAGTGELFF
>TRBJ1-4|TRBV4-2
CASSQGTGVRNEKLFF
>TRBJ2-2|TRBV7-7
CASSLDSQGGELFF
>TRBJ2-7|TRBV19
CASSGTGTGGVYEQYF
>TRBJ2-2|TRBV28
CASRRYRTGGTGELFF
>TRBJ2-4|TRBV5-1
CASSSGGAKNIQYF
>TRBJ1-3|TRBV10-3
CAISESGGNTIYF
>TRBJ2-7|TRBV27
CASSLSGTGGVYEQYF
>TRBJ2-7|TRBV6-5
CASSYDGDSSYEQYF
>TRBJ2-2|TRBV4-1
CASSQEGAFPGELFF
>TRBJ1-5|TRBV7-9
CASSFYICSATPGDTPNQPQHF
>TRBJ1-5|TRBV25-1
CASSLGGQGQEPQHF
>TRBJ1-2|TRBV27
CASRHDSNYGYTF
>TRBJ1-1|TRBV29-1
CSAGTAFF
>TRBJ2-1|TRBV19
CASSLLAGNEQFF
>TRBJ1-3|TRBV29-1
CSVLGAGNTIYF
>TRBJ1-2|TRBV20-1
CSASPGTGPNYGYTF
>TRBJ1-6|TRBV5-1
CASSRDREGSPLHF